The 7 T cell receptor beta chains below all came from one sample that was sequenced in a study of blood T cell repertoires in COVID-19. Generated by immunoSEQ multiplex PCR, the TCRdb table keeps only in-frame clones and is missing some. The sample lists fewer than 250,000 clones, 80% to 95% seen once, with more than 0.8% in the top ten. Sample: peripheral blood. Receptors originate from a young man with COVID-19, enrolled during active disease.

This chain joins TRBV7-2 and TRBJ2-2; D is possibly TRBD1 (5 bases). V was clipped by 5 bases and J by 5 bases, with 9 bases between them. Germline V CDR1 and CDR2: SGHTA, FQGNSA. The CDR3 spans 13 residues. The DNA of the CDR3 is TGTGCCAGCAGCCTCAGACAGACCGGGGAGCTGTTTTTT. Amino acids: CASSLRQTGELFF.

The J gene is TRBJ1-2, the V gene TRBV27, with D unclear. The germline V gene encodes CDR1 MNHEY and CDR2 SMNVEV (reference sequence). The V gene lost 0 bases and the J gene lost 4 bases, with 12 bases spanning the gap. This CDR3 spans 15 amino acids. CDR3 amino acids: CASSLSRLAGYGYTF. The CDR3 bases are TGTGCCAGCAGTTTATCTCGGTTGGCAGGCTATGGCTACACCTTC.

The chain joins TRBV27 to TRBJ1-6; D call uncertain. V lost 1 base, J lost 6 bases, and 10 bases lay in between. The V gene's germline CDR1 is MNHEY and CDR2 SMNVEV (reference sequence). The CDR3 covers 15 residues. The CDR3, as DNA: TGTGCCAGCAGTTTATGGCTGGTCCGTAATTCACCCCTCCACTTT. Its translation is CASSLWLVRNSPLHF.

The chain recombines TRBV30 with TRBJ1-3; no clear D gene. Germline V lookup: CDR1 GTSNPN, CDR2 SVGIG (reference sequence). This CDR3 comprises 15 residues. V lost 3 bases to trimming and J lost 3 bases, with 15 bases between them. CDR3 sequence (DNA): TGTGCCTGGAGCTCCGTGGGTTCGGGTGGAAACACCATATATTTT. Translating it yields CAWSSVGSGGNTIYF.

This sequence joins TRBV3-1 (or the pseudogene TRBV3-2) and TRBJ2-5; 7 nucleotides align to TRBD2. Germline V gene data show CDR1 as LGHDT and CDR2 as YNNKEL (reference sequence). CDR3 size: 15 residues. The V segment lost 4 bases and the J segment 4 bases; nucleotides outside the gene matches: 9. CDR3 residues: CASSPYLAGGETQYF. The CDR3 DNA follows: TGTGCCAGCAGCCCCTACTTAGCGGGTGGAGAGACCCAGTACTTC.

The chain couples TRBV19 to TRBJ2-6, with a tentative D call TRBD2 (5 bases). V was clipped by 4 bases and J by 4 bases, with 14 bases between them. CDR1 and CDR2 from the germline V gene are LNHDA and SQIVND (reference sequence). The CDR3 extends over 16 amino acids. CDR3 DNA: TGTGCCAGTAGTACCCCTTTTGAGGGAGGGGCCAACGTCCTGACTTTC. It specifies CASSTPFEGGANVLTF.

This clone was recorded once. V is TRBV18 and J is TRBJ1-5, with D possibly being TRBD1 (5 bases). Germline V gene data show CDR1 as KGHSH and CDR2 as LQKENI. The germline V and J ends were trimmed by 5 bases and 2 bases, with 13 bases remaining between them. This CDR3 spans 15 amino acids. The CDR3 nucleotides are TGTGCCAGCTCAATGGCAGGGTATGGCAATCAGCCCCAGCATTTT. Amino acids: CASSMAGYGNQPQHF.